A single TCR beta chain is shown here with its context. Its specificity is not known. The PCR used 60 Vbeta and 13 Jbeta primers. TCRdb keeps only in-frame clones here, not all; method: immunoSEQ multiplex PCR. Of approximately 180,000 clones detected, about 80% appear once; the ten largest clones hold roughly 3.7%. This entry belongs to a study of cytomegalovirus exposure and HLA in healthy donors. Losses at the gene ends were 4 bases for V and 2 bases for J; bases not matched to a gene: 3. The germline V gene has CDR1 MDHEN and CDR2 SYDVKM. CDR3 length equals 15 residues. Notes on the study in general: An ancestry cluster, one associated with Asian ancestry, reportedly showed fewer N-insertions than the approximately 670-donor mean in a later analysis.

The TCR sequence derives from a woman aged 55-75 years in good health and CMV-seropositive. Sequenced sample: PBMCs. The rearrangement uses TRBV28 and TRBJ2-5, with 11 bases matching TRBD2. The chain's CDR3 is CASSSPSGGQETQYF. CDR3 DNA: TGTGCCAGCAGTTCTCCTAGCGGGGGGCAAGAGACCCAGTACTTC. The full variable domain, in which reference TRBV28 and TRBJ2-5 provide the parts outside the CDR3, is DVKVTQSSRYLVKRTGEKVFLECVQDMDHENMFWYRQDPGLGLRLIYFSYDVKMKEKGDIPEGYSVSREKKERFSLILESASTNQTSMYLCASSSPSGGQETQYFGPGTRLLVL.